This note documents a single T cell receptor beta chain sequence. Other DNA sequences of this sample code for an identical CDR3. This sample was taken from a study of glioma-infiltrating T cells after dendritic cell vaccination. Study summary: Treatment, given 2003 to 2012, was autologous tumor lysate-pulsed dendritic cell vaccination. Dendritic cell vaccine was injected intradermally three times, biweekly.

The PCR used 60 V beta and 13 J beta primers. Here immunoSEQ multiplex PCR was the method, and the copy in TCRdb shows in-frame clones only, minus some. The sample consists of about 99,000 clones, 81% of them appearing once. None of the glioblastoma patients had an isocitrate dehydrogenase mutation. V lost 0 bases, J lost 4 bases, and 10 bases lay in between. CDR3 size: 14 residues. CDR1 and CDR2 (germline): SGHRS, YFSETQ. This TCR derives from a human donor with glioblastoma. The chain has TRBV5-1 and TRBJ1-2; D is possibly TRBD1 (6 bases). The specimen was blood, collected before dendritic cell vaccination. In DNA, the CDR3 is TGCGCCAGCAGCTTGGGGCAGGGGAGCTATGGCTACACCTTC. It specifies CASSLGQGSYGYTF.